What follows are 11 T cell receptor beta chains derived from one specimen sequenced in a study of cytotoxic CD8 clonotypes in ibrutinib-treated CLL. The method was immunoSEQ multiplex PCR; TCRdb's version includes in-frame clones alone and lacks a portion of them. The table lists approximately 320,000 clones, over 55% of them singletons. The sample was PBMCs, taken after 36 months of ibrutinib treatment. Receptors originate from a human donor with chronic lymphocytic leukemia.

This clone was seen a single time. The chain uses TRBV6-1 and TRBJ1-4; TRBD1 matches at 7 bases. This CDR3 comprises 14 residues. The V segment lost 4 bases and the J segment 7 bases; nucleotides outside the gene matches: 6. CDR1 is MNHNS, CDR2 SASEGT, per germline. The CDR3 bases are TGTGCCAGCAGTGTCGAGGGGGCTTCTGAAAAACTGTTTTTT. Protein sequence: CASSVEGASEKLFF.

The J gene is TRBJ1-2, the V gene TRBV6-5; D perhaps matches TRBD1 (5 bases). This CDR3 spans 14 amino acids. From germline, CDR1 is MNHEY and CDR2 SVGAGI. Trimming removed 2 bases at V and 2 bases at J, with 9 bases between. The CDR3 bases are TGTGCCAGCAGTTACGGGGGAGTCAACTATGGCTACACCTTC. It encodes CASSYGGVNYGYTF.

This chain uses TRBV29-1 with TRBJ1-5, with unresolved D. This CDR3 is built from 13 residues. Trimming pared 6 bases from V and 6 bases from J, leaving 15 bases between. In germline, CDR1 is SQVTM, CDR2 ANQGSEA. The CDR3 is CSVAPLAGQPQHF. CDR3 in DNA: TGCAGCGTCGCGCCCTTGGCTGGTCAGCCCCAGCATTTT. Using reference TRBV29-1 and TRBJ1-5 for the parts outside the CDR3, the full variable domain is SAVISQKPSRDICQRGTSLTIQCQVDSQVTMMFWYRQQPGQSLTLIATANQGSEATYESGFVIDKFPISRPNLTFSTLTVSNMSPEDSSIYLCSVAPLAGQPQHFGDGTRLSIL.

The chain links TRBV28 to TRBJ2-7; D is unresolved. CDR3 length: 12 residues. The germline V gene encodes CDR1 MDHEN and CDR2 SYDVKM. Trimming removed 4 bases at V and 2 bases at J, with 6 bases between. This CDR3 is CASSYPPYEQYF. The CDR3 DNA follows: TGTGCCAGCAGTTATCCTCCCTACGAGCAGTACTTC.

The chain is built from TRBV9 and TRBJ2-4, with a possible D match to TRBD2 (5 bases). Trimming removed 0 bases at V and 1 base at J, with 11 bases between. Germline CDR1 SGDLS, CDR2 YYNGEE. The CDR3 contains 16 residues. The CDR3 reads CASSVAWSGAKNIQYF. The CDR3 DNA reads TGTGCCAGCAGCGTAGCTTGGTCGGGGGCCAAAAACATTCAGTACTTC.

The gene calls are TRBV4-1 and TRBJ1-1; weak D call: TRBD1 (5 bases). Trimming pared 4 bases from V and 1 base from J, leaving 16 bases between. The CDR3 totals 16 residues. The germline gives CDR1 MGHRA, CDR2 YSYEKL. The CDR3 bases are TGCGCCAGCAGCCCCGTAGGGGAGGGGTCGAACACTGAAGCTTTCTTT. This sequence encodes CASSPVGEGSNTEAFF.

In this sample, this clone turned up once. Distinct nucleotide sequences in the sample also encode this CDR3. The CDR3 bases are TGTGCCAGCAGCTTGGCGGGGGAGCAGTACTTC. It specifies CASSLAGEQYF. J is TRBJ2-7 and V is TRBV5-6, with D possibly being TRBD2 (5 bases). The CDR3 has 11 amino acids. Germline CDR1 and CDR2: SGHDT and YYEEEE. The V and J ends lost 0 bases and 7 bases respectively, with 5 bases between them.

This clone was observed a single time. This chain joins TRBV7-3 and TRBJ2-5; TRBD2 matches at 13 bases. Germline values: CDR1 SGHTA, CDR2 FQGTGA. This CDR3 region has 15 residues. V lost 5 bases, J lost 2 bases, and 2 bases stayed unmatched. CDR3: CASSLTSGGQETQYF. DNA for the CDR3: TGTGCCAGCAGCCTGACTAGCGGGGGGCAAGAGACCCAGTACTTC.

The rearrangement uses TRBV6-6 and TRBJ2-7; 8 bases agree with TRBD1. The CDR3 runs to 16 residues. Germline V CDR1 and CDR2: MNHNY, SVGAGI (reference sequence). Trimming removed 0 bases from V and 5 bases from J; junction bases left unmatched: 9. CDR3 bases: TGTGCCAGCAGTTACTCCCAGTGGGGGACAGGCCACGAGCAGTACTTC. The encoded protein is CASSYSQWGTGHEQYF.

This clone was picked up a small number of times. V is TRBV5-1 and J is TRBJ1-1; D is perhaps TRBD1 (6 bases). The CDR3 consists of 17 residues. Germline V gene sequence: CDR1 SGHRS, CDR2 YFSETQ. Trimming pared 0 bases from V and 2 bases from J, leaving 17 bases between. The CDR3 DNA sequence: TGCGCCAGCAGCTTGGCCGTGGGGGCGCGGGGAAACACTGAAGCTTTCTTT. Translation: CASSLAVGARGNTEAFF.

The CDR3 loop reads CASSLVPLADVAYEQYF. Here the CDR3 DNA reads TGTGCCAGCAGCTTAGTCCCCCTAGCGGACGTGGCCTACGAGCAGTACTTC. This chain uses TRBV7-9 with TRBJ2-7; 7 bases align to TRBD2. Germline V gives CDR1 SEHNR, CDR2 FQNEAQ (reference sequence). Unmatched junction bases numbered 11, after V lost 1 base and J lost 2 bases. This CDR3 comprises 17 residues.